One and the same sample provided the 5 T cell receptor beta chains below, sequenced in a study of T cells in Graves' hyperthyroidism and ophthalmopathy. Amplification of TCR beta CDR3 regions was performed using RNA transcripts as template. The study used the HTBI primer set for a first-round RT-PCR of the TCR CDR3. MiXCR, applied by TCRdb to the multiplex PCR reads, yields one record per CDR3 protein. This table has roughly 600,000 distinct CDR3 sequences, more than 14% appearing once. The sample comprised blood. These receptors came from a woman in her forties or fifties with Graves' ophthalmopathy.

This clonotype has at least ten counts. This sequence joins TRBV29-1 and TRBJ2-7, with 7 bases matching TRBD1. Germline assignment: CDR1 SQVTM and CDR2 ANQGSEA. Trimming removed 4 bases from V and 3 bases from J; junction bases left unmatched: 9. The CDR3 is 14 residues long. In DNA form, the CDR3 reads TGCAGCGTTGGCGGCAGGGGGATTCTCTACGAGCAGTACTTC. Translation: CSVGGRGILYEQYF.

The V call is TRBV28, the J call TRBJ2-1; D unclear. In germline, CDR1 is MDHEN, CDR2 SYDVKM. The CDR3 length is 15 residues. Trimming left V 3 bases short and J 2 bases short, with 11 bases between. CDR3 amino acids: CASSFEGIPYNEQFF. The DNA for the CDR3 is TGTGCCAGCAGTTTTGAAGGGATCCCCTACAATGAGCAGTTCTTC.

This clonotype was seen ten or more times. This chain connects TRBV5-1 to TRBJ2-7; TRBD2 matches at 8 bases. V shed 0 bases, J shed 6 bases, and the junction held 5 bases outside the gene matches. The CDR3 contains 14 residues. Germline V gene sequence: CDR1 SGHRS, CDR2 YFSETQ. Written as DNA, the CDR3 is TGCGCCAGCAGCTTGGCCGGGAGGGCTTCCGAGCAGTACTTC. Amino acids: CASSLAGRASEQYF.

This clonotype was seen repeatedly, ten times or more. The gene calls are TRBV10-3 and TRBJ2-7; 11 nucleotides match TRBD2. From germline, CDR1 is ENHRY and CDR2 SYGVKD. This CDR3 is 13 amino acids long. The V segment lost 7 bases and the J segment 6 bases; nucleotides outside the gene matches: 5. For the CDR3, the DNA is TGTGCCATCAATAGCGGGAGGGTCGGCGAGCAGTACTTC. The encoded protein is CAINSGRVGEQYF.

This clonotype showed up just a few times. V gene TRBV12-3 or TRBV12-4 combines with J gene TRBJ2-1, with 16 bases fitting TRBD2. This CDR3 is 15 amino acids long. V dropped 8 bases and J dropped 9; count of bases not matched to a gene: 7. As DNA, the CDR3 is TGTGCCAGCCTCTGGGGACTAGCGGGAGGGGGTGAGCAGTTCTTC. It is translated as CASLWGLAGGGEQFF.